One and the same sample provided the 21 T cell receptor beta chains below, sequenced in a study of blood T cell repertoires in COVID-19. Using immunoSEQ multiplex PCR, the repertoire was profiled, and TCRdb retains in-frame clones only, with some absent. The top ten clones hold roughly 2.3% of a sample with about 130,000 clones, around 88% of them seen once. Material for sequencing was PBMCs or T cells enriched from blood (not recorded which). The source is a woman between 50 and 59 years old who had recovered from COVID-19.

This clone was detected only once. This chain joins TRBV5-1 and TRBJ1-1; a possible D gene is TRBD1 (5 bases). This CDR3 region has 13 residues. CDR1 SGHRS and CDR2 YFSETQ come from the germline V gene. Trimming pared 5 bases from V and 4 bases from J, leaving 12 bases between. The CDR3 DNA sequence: TGCGCCAGCAGGCTGCAGGGCGTCACTGAAGCTTTCTTT. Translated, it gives CASRLQGVTEAFF. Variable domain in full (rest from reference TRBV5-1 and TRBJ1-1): KAGVTQTPRYLIKTRGQQVTLSCSPISGHRSVSWYQQTPGQGLQFLFEYFSETQRNKGNFPGRFSGRQFSNSRSEMNVSTLELGDSALYLCASRLQGVTEAFFGQGTRLTVV.

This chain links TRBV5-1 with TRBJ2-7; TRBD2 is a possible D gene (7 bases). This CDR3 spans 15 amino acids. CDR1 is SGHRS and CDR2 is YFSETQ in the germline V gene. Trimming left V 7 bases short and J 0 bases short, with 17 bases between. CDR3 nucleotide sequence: TGCGCCAGCCGGGGGGCAGGGTCGAGCTCCTACGAGCAGTACTTC. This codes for CASRGAGSSSYEQYF.

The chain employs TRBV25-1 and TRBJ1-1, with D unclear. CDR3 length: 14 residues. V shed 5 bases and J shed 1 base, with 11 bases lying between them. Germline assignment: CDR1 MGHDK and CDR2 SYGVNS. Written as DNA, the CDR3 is TGTGCCAGCAGTCAGGCAGGTACGAACACTGAAGCTTTCTTT. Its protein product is CASSQAGTNTEAFF.

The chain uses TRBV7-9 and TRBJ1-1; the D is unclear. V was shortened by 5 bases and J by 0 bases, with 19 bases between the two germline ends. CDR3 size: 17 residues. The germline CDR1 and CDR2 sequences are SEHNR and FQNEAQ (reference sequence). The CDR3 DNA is TGTGCCAGCAGCAGTACTGGGCCCCGATTCTTGAACACTGAAGCTTTCTTT. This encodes CASSSTGPRFLNTEAFF. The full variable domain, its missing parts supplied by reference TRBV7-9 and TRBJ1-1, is DTGVSQNPRHKITKRGQNVTFRCDPISEHNRLYWYRQTLGQGPEFLTYFQNEAQLEKSRLLSDRFSAERPKGSFSTLEIQRTEQGDSAMYLCASSSTGPRFLNTEAFFGQGTRLTVV.

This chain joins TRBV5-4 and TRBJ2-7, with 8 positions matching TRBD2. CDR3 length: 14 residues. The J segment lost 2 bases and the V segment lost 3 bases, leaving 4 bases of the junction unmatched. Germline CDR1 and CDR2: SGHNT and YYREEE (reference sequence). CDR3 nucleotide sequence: TGTGCCAGCAGCTCTACGGGGGGGGCCTACGAGCAGTACTTC. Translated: CASSSTGGAYEQYF.

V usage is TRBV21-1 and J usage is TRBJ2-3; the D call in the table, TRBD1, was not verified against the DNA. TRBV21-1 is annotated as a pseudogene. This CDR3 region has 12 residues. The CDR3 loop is CASSKRGDTQYF. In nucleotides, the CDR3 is TGTGCCAGCAGCAAAAGGGGAGATACGCAGTATTTT.

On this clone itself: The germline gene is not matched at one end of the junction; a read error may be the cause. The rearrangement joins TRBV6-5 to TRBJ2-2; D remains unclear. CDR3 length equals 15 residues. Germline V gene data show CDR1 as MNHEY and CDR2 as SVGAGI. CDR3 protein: CASSYNPANSGELFF. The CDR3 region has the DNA TGTGCCAGCAGTTACAATCCCGCGAACAGCGGGGAGCTGTTTTTT.

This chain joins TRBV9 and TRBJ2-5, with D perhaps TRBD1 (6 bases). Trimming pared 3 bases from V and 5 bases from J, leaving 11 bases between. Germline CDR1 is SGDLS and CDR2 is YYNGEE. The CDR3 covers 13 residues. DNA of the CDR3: TGTGCCAGCAGCGATAGGGGGACGGAGACCCAGTACTTC. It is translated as CASSDRGTETQYF.

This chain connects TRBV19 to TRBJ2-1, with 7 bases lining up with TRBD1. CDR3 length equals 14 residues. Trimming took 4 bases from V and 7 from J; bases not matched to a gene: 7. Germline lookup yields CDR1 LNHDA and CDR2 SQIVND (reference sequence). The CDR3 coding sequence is TGTGCCAGTAGTAAAACAGGGGTAGGGAATGAGCAGTTCTTC. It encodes CASSKTGVGNEQFF. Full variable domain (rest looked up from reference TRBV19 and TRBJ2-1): DGGITQSPKYLFRKEGQNVTLSCEQNLNHDAMYWYRQDPGQGLRLIYYSQIVNDFQKGDIAEGYSVSREKKESFPLTVTSAQKNPTAFYLCASSKTGVGNEQFFGPGTRLTVL.

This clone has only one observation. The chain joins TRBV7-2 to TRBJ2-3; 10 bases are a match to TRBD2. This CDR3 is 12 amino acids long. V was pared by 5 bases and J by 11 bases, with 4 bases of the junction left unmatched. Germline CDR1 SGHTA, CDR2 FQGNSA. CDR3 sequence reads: CASSRLAGQQYF. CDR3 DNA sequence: TGTGCCAGCAGCCGACTAGCGGGTCAGCAGTATTTT.

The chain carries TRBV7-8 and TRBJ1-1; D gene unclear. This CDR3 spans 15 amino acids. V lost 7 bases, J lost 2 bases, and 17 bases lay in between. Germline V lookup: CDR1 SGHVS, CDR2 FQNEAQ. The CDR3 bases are TGTGCCAGCACCAACCCGGGAACCTTAAACACTGAAGCTTTCTTT. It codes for CASTNPGTLNTEAFF.

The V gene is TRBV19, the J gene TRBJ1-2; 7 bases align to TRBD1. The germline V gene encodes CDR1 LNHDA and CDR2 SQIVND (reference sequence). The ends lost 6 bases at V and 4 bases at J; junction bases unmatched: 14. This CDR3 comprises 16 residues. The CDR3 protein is CASSLLRGFGGYGYTF. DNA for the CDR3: TGTGCCAGTAGCCTTCTCAGGGGGTTTGGTGGCTATGGCTACACCTTC. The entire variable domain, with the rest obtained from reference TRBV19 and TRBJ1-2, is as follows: DGGITQSPKYLFRKEGQNVTLSCEQNLNHDAMYWYRQDPGQGLRLIYYSQIVNDFQKGDIAEGYSVSREKKESFPLTVTSAQKNPTAFYLCASSLLRGFGGYGYTFGSGTRLTVV.

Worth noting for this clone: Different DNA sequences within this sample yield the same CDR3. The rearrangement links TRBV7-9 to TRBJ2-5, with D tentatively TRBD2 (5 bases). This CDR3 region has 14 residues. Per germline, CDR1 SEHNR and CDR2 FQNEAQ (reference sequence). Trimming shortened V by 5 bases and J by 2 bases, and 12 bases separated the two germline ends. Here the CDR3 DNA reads TGTGCCAGCAGCCAACGGACGGGGCAAGAGACCCAGTACTTC. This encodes CASSQRTGQETQYF.

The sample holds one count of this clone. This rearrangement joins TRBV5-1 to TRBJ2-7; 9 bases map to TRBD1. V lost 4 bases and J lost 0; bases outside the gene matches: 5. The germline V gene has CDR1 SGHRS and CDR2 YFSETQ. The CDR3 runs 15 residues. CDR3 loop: CASSVTGGASYEQYF. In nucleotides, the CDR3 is TGCGCCAGCAGCGTTACAGGGGGCGCCTCCTACGAGCAGTACTTC.

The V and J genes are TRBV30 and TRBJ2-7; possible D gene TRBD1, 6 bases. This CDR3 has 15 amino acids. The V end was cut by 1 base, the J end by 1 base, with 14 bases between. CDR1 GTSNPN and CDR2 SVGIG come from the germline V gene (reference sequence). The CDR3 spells CAWSGLGTLSYEQYF. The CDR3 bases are TGTGCCTGGAGTGGGTTGGGGACACTATCCTACGAGCAGTACTTC.

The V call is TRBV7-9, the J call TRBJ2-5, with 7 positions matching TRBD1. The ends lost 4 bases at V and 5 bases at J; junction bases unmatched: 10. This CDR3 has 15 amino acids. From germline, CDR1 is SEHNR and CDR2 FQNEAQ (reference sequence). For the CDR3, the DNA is TGTGCCAGCAGCTCAGGACAGGCTGTTAGGGAGACCCAGTACTTC. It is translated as CASSSGQAVRETQYF. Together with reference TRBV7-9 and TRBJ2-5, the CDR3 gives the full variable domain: DTGVSQNPRHKITKRGQNVTFRCDPISEHNRLYWYRQTLGQGPEFLTYFQNEAQLEKSRLLSDRFSAERPKGSFSTLEIQRTEQGDSAMYLCASSSGQAVRETQYFGPGTRLLVL.

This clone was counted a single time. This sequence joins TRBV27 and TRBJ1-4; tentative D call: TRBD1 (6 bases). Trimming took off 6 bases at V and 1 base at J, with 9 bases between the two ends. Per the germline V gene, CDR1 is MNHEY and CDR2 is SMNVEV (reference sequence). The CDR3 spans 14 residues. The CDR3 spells CASRLQGTNEKLFF. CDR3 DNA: TGTGCCAGCAGATTACAGGGAACTAATGAAAAACTGTTTTTT.

In nucleotides, the CDR3 is TGTGCCAGCGGGGCGGACAGGGAGGGCTACGAGCAGTACTTC. Translation gives CASGADREGYEQYF. This chain joins TRBV7-8 and TRBJ2-7; a weak D match, TRBD1 (8 bases). The CDR3 length is 14 residues. Trimming took off 8 bases at V and 3 bases at J, with 17 bases between the two ends. Looked up from germline, CDR1 is SGHVS and CDR2 is FQNEAQ.

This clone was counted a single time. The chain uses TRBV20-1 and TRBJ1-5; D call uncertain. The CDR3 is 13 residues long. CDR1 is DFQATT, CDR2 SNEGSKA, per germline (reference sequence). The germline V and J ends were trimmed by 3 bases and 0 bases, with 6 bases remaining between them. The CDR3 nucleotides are TGCAGTGCTAGTGGGCATAGCAATCAGCCCCAGCATTTT. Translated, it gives CSASGHSNQPQHF.

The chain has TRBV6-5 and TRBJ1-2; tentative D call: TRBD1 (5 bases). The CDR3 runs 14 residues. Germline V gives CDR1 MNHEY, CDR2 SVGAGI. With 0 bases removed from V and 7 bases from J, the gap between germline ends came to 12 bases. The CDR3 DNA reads TGTGCCAGCAGTTACTCCCAGGGAAATCGTGGCTACACCTTC. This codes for CASSYSQGNRGYTF.

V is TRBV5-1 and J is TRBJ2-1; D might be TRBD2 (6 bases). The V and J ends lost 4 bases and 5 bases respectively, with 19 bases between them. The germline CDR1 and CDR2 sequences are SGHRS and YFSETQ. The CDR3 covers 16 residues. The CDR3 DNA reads TGCGCCAGCAGCCAGGTTTGGGCTAGCGATAACAATGAGCAGTTCTTC. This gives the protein CASSQVWASDNNEQFF.